This is a list of T cell receptor beta chains from one sample in a study of cytomegalovirus exposure and HLA in healthy donors. Assay used: immunoSEQ multiplex PCR; TCRdb lists only in-frame clones, some missing. The sample lists around 200,000 clones, approximately 70% seen once, with approximately 2.5% in the top ten. The sample comprised PBMCs. The receptors come from a man between 35 and 55 years old in good health and CMV-seropositive. Each CDR3 is given with its conserved first and last residue. D genes are given only for firm matches. Where a row states a size, it is once, few, many or the class of an expanded clone; other rows omit it.

D gene: NA
J gene: TRBJ2-3
V gene: TRBV27
clone size: NA
CDR3 DNA: TGTGCCACCTCACAGGGATTTGCAGATACGCAGTATTTT
CDR3 protein: CATSQGFADTQYF

D gene: NA
J gene: TRBJ2-7
V gene: TRBV6-1
clone size: once
CDR3 DNA: TGTGCCAGCAGCCAGGCTAGGGAAAGGGGCGAGCAGTACTTC
CDR3 protein: CASSQARERGEQYF

D gene: NA
J gene: TRBJ2-7
V gene: TRBV18
clone size: once
CDR3 DNA: TGTGCCAGCTCACCTGGGCAGGGAAGTTACGAGCAGTACTTC
CDR3 protein: CASSPGQGSYEQYF

D gene: TRBD1
J gene: TRBJ1-3
V gene: TRBV5-1
clone size: NA
CDR3 DNA: TGCGCCAGCAGCTCAGGGGGGCTCGGAAACACCATATATTTT
CDR3 protein: CASSSGGLGNTIYF

D gene: NA
J gene: TRBJ2-3
V gene: TRBV7-2
clone size: few
CDR3 DNA: TGTGCCAGCAGCTCAACGTACGCCGCGGATACGCAGTATTTT
CDR3 protein: CASSSTYAADTQYF

D gene: TRBD1
J gene: TRBJ2-5
V gene: TRBV11-3
clone size: NA
CDR3 DNA: TGTGCCAGCAGCAAAGGGACAGGGCAAGAGACCCAGTACTTC
CDR3 protein: CASSKGTGQETQYF

D gene: NA
J gene: TRBJ1-4
V gene: TRBV16
clone size: NA
CDR3 DNA: TGTGCCAGCAGCCAATCGGGGGGGTTCGATGAAAAACTGTTTTTT
CDR3 protein: CASSQSGGFDEKLFF

D gene: TRBD1
J gene: TRBJ1-5
V gene: TRBV5-5
clone size: NA
CDR3 DNA: TGTGCCAGCAGCTTGGTCCGGGTGACAGGGAATAGCAATCAGCCCCAGCATTTT
CDR3 protein: CASSLVRVTGNSNQPQHF

D gene: NA
J gene: TRBJ1-6
V gene: TRBV7-2
clone size: NA
CDR3 DNA: TGTGCCAGCAGCTGGCCAGGCGCTAACTCACCCCTCCACTTT
CDR3 protein: CASSWPGANSPLHF

D gene: NA
J gene: TRBJ2-3
V gene: TRBV5-1
clone size: few
CDR3 DNA: TGCGCCAGCAGCTTGACAGCTATCCAGCTGGATACGCAGTATTTT
CDR3 protein: CASSLTAIQLDTQYF

D gene: NA
J gene: TRBJ2-1
V gene: TRBV19
clone size: NA
CDR3 DNA: TGTGCCAGTAGTTCTGAAGGGCAGGGGTACGGTGAGCAGTTCTTC
CDR3 protein: CASSSEGQGYGEQFF

D gene: NA
J gene: TRBJ2-1
V gene: TRBV7-8
clone size: NA
CDR3 DNA: TGTGCCAGCAGCGCAACAGGGGGAGGGTACAATGAGCAGTTCTTC
CDR3 protein: CASSATGGGYNEQFF

D gene: NA
J gene: TRBJ1-2
V gene: TRBV11-2
clone size: NA
CDR3 DNA: TGTGCCAGCAGTTTACTGAACAGGGACCACACCTTC
CDR3 protein: CASSLLNRDHTF

D gene: NA
J gene: TRBJ2-1
V gene: TRBV29-1
clone size: NA
CDR3 DNA: TGCAGCGTCAAAGAGATCTCCTACAATGAGCAGTTCTTC
CDR3 protein: CSVKEISYNEQFF

D gene: TRBD2
J gene: TRBJ2-2
V gene: TRBV4-1
clone size: few
CDR3 DNA: TGCGCCAGCAGCCAACTACTAGCGGGGAGCACCGGGGAGCTGTTTTTT
CDR3 protein: CASSQLLAGSTGELFF

D gene: TRBD1
J gene: TRBJ1-3
V gene: TRBV18
clone size: few
CDR3 DNA: TGTGCCAGCTCACCTAATGGACAGGCTGGAAACACCATATATTTT
CDR3 protein: CASSPNGQAGNTIYF